This T cell receptor (beta chain) was identified in a study of blood T cell repertoires in COVID-19. As for the study in general: Both acute and convalescent COVID-19 samples were obtained from the United States, Italy and Spain.

How the authors handled the data: From reference gene primer amplification, estimates of nucleated cell counts were derived. Sequenced by immunoSEQ multiplex PCR; TCRdb stores in-frame clones only, minus some. V and J calls and clone size are as listed in that table; D and trimming were resolved from the DNA. The sample carries about 110,000 clones, roughly four fifths recorded once. Germline CDR1 is MNHNY and CDR2 is SVGAGI (reference sequence). This CDR3 has 15 residues. Germline trimming cut 7 bases from V and 3 bases from J; bases unmatched to any gene: 11. The receptor's source is an elderly man with COVID-19, enrolled during active disease. This chain links TRBV6-6 with TRBJ2-7; 8 bases are shared with TRBD1. Material: peripheral blood. CDR3 coding DNA: TGTGCCAGCATGATTAGGGGGACAGGACACTACGAGCAGTACTTC. This codes for CASMIRGTGHYEQYF.